These 22 T cell receptor beta chains share one sample of origin, sequenced in a study of CD8+CD57+ T cells in acquired aplastic anemia. CDR3 and TCR beta VDJ profiling relied on a genomic DNA template. A single record per CDR3 protein comes from TCRdb applying MiXCR to the reads. This repertoire shows over 150,000 distinct CDR3 sequences, about 70% found once; its top ten account for approximately 50%. The sequenced patients had an expansion of CD8+CD57+ cells seen by flow cytometry. Sequencing input: sorted CD4+, CD8+, or CD8+CD57+ T cells (not recorded which) from PBMCs. The receptors here all came from a human donor with aplastic anemia.

The V gene is TRBV29-1, the J gene TRBJ2-1; 14 nucleotides match TRBD2. The germline V gene encodes CDR1 SQVTM and CDR2 ANQGSEA. CDR3 length: 15 amino acids. The CDR3 loop reads CSARDPGLAGEVPFF. The CDR3 DNA sequence: TGCAGTGCTAGAGATCCGGGACTAGCGGGAGAAGTGCCGTTCTTC.

Notes on this clonotype: A much more abundant neighbour one base away suggests this may be a read error. J is TRBJ2-3 and V is TRBV9; D is uncertain. CDR1 and CDR2 (germline): SGDLS, YYNGEE. CDR3 size: 14 residues. The CDR3 region has the DNA TGTGCCTGCAGCCTCCTCGATCGCACAGATACGCAGTATTTT. Protein product: CACSLLDRTDTQYF. Full variable domain (outside the CDR3, taken from reference TRBV9 and TRBJ2-3): DSGVTQTPKHLITATGQRVTLRCSPRSGDLSVYWYQQSLDQGLQFLIQYYNGEERAKGNILERFSAQQFPDLHSELNLSSLELGDSALYFCACSLLDRTDTQYFGPGTRLTVL.

Concerning this clonotype: Germline and junction disagree at one end, which may indicate a read error. The CDR3 reads CASGLGADTEAFF. CDR3 in DNA: TGTGCCAGCGGCTTAGGGGCGGACACTGAAGCTTTCTTT. The V gene is TRBV7-8, the J gene TRBJ1-1, with D possibly being TRBD1 (5 bases). This CDR3 is 13 amino acids long. Germline V gives CDR1 SGHVS, CDR2 FQNEAQ.

V and J are TRBV19 and TRBJ1-5; no clear D gene. Germline CDR1 is LNHDA and CDR2 is SQIVND (reference sequence). The V end lost 5 bases, the J end lost 0 bases, and 5 bases lay between the germline ends. The length of the CDR3 is 13 residues. The CDR3 DNA follows: TGTGCCAGTAGTCCGACTAGCAATCAGCCCCAGCATTTT. It yields the protein CASSPTSNQPQHF.

This clonotype was recorded a few times. The chain couples TRBV6-5 to TRBJ2-2; 8 bases fit TRBD1. Germline assignment: CDR1 MNHEY and CDR2 SVGAGI. The CDR3 runs 13 residues. Trimming at V came to 6 bases and at J to 7 bases, leaving 4 bases not matched to a gene. CDR3 DNA: TGTGCCAGCAGCAGACAGGGGATCGGGGAGCTGTTTTTT. Protein product: CASSRQGIGELFF.

The chain joins TRBV10-2 to TRBJ2-5, with D tentatively TRBD1 (5 bases). CDR1 WSHSY and CDR2 SAAADI come from the germline V gene. This CDR3 has 13 amino acids. V was cut by 2 bases and J by 7 bases, with 11 bases left in between. CDR3 in amino acids: CASSETREGTQYF. CDR3 DNA: TGCGCCAGCAGTGAGACCAGGGAAGGGACCCAGTACTTC.

The chain employs TRBV19 and TRBJ1-2; 7 bases are a match to TRBD1. With V trimmed by 7 bases and J by 4 bases, 3 bases remained unmatched. CDR1 LNHDA and CDR2 SQIVND come from the germline V gene (reference sequence). The CDR3 extends over 12 amino acids. The CDR3 bases are TGTGCCAGTACGGGACAGAGCTATGGCTACACCTTC. This translates into CASTGQSYGYTF.

The chain links TRBV30 to TRBJ1-6; D not certain. Germline V gene sequence: CDR1 GTSNPN, CDR2 SVGIG (reference sequence). The ends were cut back, 3 bases at V and 6 bases at J, with 15 bases in the middle. The CDR3 consists of 15 residues. The CDR3 is CAWSPLGAANSPLHF. The CDR3 DNA reads TGTGCCTGGAGCCCCCTGGGAGCGGCTAATTCACCCCTCCACTTT.

The gene calls are TRBV9 and TRBJ2-2; no clear D. V gave up 3 bases and J gave up 6 bases, with 6 bases separating them. The CDR3 covers 12 residues. Germline lookup yields CDR1 SGDLS and CDR2 YYNGEE. This chain's CDR3 is CASSDLPGELFF. The CDR3 coding sequence is TGTGCCAGCAGCGATCTACCCGGGGAGCTGTTTTTT.

DNA of the CDR3: TGTGCCACGGGACAGGCTGGGGCCAACGTCCTGACTTTC. It yields the protein CATGQAGANVLTF. This chain uses TRBV19 with TRBJ2-6, with TRBD1 matching over 8 bases. The CDR3 runs 13 residues. With 10 bases clipped from V and 2 bases from J, the junction kept 1 base outside the gene matches. In germline, CDR1 is LNHDA, CDR2 SQIVND (reference sequence).

The chain links TRBV7-6 to TRBJ1-1; D might be TRBD1 (6 bases). The germline gives CDR1 SGHVS, CDR2 FNYEAQ. This CDR3 comprises 15 residues. Between the trimmed V and J ends, which lost 0 bases and 3 bases, there was a span of 11 bases. The CDR3 sequence: CASSLAMGADTEAFF. The CDR3 DNA follows: TGTGCCAGCAGCTTAGCAATGGGGGCCGACACTGAAGCTTTCTTT.

In this sample, this clonotype turned up many times. V is TRBV20-1 and J is TRBJ2-7; TRBD2 aligns across 8 bases. V lost 3 bases to trimming and J lost 1 base; unmatched junction nucleotides: 2. The germline V gene has CDR1 DFQATT and CDR2 SNEGSKA (reference sequence). There are 13 residues in the CDR3. CDR3 coding DNA: TGCAGTGCTAGCTTAGCGGGGTCCTACGAGCAGTACGTC. Its protein is CSASLAGSYEQYV.

The V call is TRBV5-6, the J call TRBJ2-5; 11 positions match TRBD1. Germline assignment: CDR1 SGHDT and CDR2 YYEEEE. The CDR3 extends over 15 amino acids. V was pared by 3 bases and J by 4 bases, with 5 bases of the junction left unmatched. This CDR3 is CASSSGQGARETQYF. CDR3 in DNA: TGTGCCAGCAGCTCCGGACAGGGGGCACGAGAGACCCAGTACTTC.

The V and J genes are TRBV5-1 and TRBJ1-1, with TRBD1 as a possible D gene (6 bases). CDR3 length: 12 amino acids. The germline V gene has CDR1 SGHRS and CDR2 YFSETQ. The V gene lost 5 bases and the J gene lost 6 bases, with 11 bases spanning the gap. The CDR3 loop is CASSSTGPEAFF. The CDR3 nucleotides are TGCGCCAGCAGTTCTACAGGGCCTGAAGCTTTCTTT.

The sample holds a few counts of this clonotype. This chain uses TRBV19 with TRBJ1-1, with D possibly matching TRBD1 (5 bases). This CDR3 has 10 amino acids. Germline V gene sequence: CDR1 LNHDA, CDR2 SQIVND (reference sequence). Trimming stripped 11 bases from V and 6 bases from J, with 10 bases between. CDR3 residues: CAAGRAEAFF. In DNA, the CDR3 is TGTGCCGCAGGGAGGGCTGAAGCTTTCTTT.

V and J are TRBV6-1 and TRBJ2-7, with a possible D match to TRBD2 (6 bases). Germline CDR1 reads MNHNS; CDR2 reads SASEGT. The V gene lost 3 bases and the J gene lost 7 bases, with 16 bases spanning the gap. The CDR3 runs to 14 residues. CDR3 bases: TGTGCCAGCAGTGAGGGTGGGGGGACCCAAGAGCAGTACTTC. Translating gives CASSEGGGTQEQYF.

This clonotype occurred a few times. This chain uses TRBV12-3 or TRBV12-4 with TRBJ2-7; 7 bases are shared with TRBD2. The length of the CDR3 is 14 residues. The junction had 3 bases not matched to a gene; V was cut back by 3 bases and J by 1 base. CDR3 in DNA: TGTGCCAGCAGTTTTGGGGGAGGGTCCTACGAGCAGTACTTC. Its translation is CASSFGGGSYEQYF.

To note about this clonotype: The junction and the germline gene differ at one end; a read error may be behind it. The rearrangement links TRBV5-5 to TRBJ2-7; 7 bases line up with TRBD1. The CDR3 loop spans 16 amino acids. Germline loops: CDR1 SGHKS, CDR2 YYEKEE (reference sequence). CDR3 residues: CASSQDPRQGNGEQYF. Here the CDR3 DNA reads TGCGCCAGCAGCCAAGATCCTAGACAGGGAAATGGCGAGCAGTACTTC. The variable domain in full, completed from reference TRBV5-5 and TRBJ2-7, reads DAGVTQSPTHLIKTRGQQVTLRCSPISGHKSVSWYQQVLGQGPQFIFQYYEKEERGRGNFPDRFSARQFPNYSSELNVNALLLGDSALYLCASSQDPRQGNGEQYFGPGTRLTVT.

The chain couples TRBV12-3 or TRBV12-4 to TRBJ2-2, with D hard to call. This CDR3 is 14 amino acids long. V lost 5 bases, J lost 0 bases, and 7 bases lay in between. The CDR3 here is CASSRRANTGELFF. CDR3 nucleotide sequence: TGTGCCAGCAGTAGAAGGGCGAACACCGGGGAGCTGTTTTTT.

J is TRBJ2-5 and V is TRBV7-8; no clear D gene. The CDR3 is 12 residues long. Trimming took off 4 bases at V and 5 bases at J, with 8 bases between the two ends. Germline V gives CDR1 SGHVS, CDR2 FQNEAQ. CDR3 region: CASSYRAETQYF. The CDR3 DNA reads TGTGCCAGCAGCTATAGGGCCGAGACCCAGTACTTC.

V and J are TRBV15 and TRBJ2-3, with D maybe TRBD2 (5 bases). From germline, CDR1 is LNHNV and CDR2 YYDKDF (reference sequence). The CDR3 is made up of 14 amino acids. V was clipped by 3 bases and J by 6 bases, with 13 bases between them. The CDR3 DNA sequence: TGTGCCACCAGCAGGTTATCGAGGAGGGATACGCAGTATTTT. It is translated as CATSRLSRRDTQYF.

This clonotype has a handful of counts. DNA of the CDR3: TGTGCCAGCCAGACTAGCGGGGTAAGCAATGAGCAGTTCTTC. Encoded protein: CASQTSGVSNEQFF. The J gene is TRBJ2-1, the V gene TRBV10-3, with TRBD2 matching over 11 bases. This CDR3 has 14 amino acids. CDR1 and CDR2 (germline): ENHRY, SYGVKD. The junction had 8 bases not matched to a gene; V was cut back by 10 bases and J by 6 bases.